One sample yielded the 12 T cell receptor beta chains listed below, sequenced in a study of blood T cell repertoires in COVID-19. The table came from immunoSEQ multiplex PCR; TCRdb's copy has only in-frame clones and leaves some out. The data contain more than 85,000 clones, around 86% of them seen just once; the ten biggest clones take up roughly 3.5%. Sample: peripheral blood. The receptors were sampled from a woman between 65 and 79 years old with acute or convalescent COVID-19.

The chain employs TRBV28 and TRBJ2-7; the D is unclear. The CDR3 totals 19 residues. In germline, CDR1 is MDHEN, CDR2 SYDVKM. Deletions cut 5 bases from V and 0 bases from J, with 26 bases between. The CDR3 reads CASSPVLGSFKLSSYEQYV. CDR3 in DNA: TGTGCCAGCAGTCCCGTACTGGGCAGTTTCAAATTAAGCTCCTACGAGCAGTACGTC.

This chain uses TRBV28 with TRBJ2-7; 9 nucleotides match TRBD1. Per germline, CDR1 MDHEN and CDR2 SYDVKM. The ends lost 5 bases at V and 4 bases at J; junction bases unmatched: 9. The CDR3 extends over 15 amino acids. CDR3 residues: CASSTTGTGKYEQYF. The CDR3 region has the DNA TGTGCCAGCAGTACTACCGGGACAGGGAAGTACGAGCAGTACTTC. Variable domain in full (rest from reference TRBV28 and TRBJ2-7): DVKVTQSSRYLVKRTGEKVFLECVQDMDHENMFWYRQDPGLGLRLIYFSYDVKMKEKGDIPEGYSVSREKKERFSLILESASTNQTSMYLCASSTTGTGKYEQYFGPGTRLTVT.

CDR3: CATSDLASGLMGVDTQYF. The CDR3 DNA is TGTGCCACCAGTGATTTAGCATCCGGACTCATGGGAGTAGATACGCAGTATTTT. The chain is built from TRBV24-1 and TRBJ2-3, with D possibly TRBD2 on 5 matching bases. Germline-derived CDR1 and CDR2 are KGHDR and SFDVKD. The CDR3 consists of 18 residues. V was clipped by 1 base and J by 5 bases, with 21 bases between them.

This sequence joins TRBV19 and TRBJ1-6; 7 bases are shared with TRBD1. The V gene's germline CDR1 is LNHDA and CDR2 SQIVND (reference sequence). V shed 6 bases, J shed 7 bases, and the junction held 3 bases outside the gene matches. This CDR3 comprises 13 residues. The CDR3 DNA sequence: TGTGCCAGTAGCAGGGACAGAAATTCACCCCTCCACTTT. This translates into CASSRDRNSPLHF.

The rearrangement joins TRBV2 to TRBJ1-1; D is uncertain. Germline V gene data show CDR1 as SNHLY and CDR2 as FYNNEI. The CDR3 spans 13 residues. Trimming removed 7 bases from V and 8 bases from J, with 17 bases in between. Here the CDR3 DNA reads TGTGCCAGCACCCCACCCCTCGCCAGGGAAGCTTTCTTT. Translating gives CASTPPLAREAFF. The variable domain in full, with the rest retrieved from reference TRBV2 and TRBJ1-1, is EPEVTQTPSHQVTQMGQEVILRCVPISNHLYFYWYRQILGQKVEFLVSFYNNEISEKSEIFDDQFSVERPDGSNFTLKIRSTKLEDSAMYFCASTPPLAREAFFGQGTRLTVV.

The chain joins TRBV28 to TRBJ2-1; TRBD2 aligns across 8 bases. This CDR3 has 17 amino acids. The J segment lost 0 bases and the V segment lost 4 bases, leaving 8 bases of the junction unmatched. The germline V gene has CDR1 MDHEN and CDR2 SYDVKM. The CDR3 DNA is TGTGCCAGCAGTTCACGGGAACTAGCGGTCTCCTACAATGAGCAGTTCTTC. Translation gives CASSSRELAVSYNEQFF.

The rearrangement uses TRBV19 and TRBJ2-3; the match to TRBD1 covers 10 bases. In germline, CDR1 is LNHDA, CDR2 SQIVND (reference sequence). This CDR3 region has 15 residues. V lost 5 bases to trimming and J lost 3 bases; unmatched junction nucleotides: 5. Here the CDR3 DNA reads TGTGCCAGTAGTGCAGACAGGGGGCAAACAGATACGCAGTATTTT. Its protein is CASSADRGQTDTQYF.

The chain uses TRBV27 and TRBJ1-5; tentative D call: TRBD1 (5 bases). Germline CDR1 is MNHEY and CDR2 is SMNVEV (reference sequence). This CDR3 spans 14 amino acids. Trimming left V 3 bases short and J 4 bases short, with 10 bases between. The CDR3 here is CASSFQGRNQPQHF. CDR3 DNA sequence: TGTGCCAGCAGTTTTCAGGGAAGGAATCAGCCCCAGCATTTT.

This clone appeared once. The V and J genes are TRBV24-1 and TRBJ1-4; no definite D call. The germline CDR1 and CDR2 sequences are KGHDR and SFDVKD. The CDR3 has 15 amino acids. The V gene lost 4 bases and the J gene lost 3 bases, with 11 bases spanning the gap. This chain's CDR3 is CATSDPEEPNEKLFF. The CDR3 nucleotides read TGTGCCACCAGTGACCCTGAGGAACCTAATGAAAAACTGTTTTTT.

The CDR3 region is CASSFPSTDTQYF. Here the CDR3 DNA reads TGCGCCAGCAGCTTCCCGAGCACAGATACGCAGTATTTT. V gene TRBV5-1 combines with J gene TRBJ2-3; D gene unclear. Germline-derived CDR1 and CDR2 are SGHRS and YFSETQ. This CDR3 is 13 amino acids long. V was cut by 2 bases and J by 0 bases, with 4 bases left in between.

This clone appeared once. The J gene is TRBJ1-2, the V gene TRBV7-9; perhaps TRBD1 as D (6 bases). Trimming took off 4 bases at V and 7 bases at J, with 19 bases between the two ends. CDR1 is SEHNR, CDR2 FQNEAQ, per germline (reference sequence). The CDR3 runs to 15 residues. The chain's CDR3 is CASSSRQEMVIGYTF. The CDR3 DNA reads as TGTGCCAGCAGCTCCCGACAGGAGATGGTCATTGGCTACACCTTC.

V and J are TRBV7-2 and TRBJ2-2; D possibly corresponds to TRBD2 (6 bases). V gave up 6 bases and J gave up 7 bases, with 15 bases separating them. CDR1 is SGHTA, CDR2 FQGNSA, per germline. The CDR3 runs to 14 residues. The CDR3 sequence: CASRSSGLRGELFF. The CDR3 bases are TGTGCCAGCAGGTCGTCGGGACTGCGCGGGGAGCTGTTTTTT.